Each of the 9 T cell receptor beta chains below was sequenced from the same sample in a study of T cells after yellow fever vaccination. One entry per CDR3 protein, called by TCRdb with MiXCR from the 5' RACE reads. Of 300,000 to 400,000 distinct CDR3 sequences in the sample, over 8% are singletons; the top ten hold under 20%. This material consisted of PBMCs, taken on the day of the first yellow fever vaccination. These TCRs come from a man aged 18 to 35 who received the YFV17D yellow fever vaccine.

This clonotype has more than one count but fewer than ten. This chain links TRBV20-1 with TRBJ1-2; a possible D gene is TRBD1 (5 bases). This CDR3 contains 10 residues. From germline, CDR1 is DFQATT and CDR2 SNEGSKA (reference sequence). Trimming stripped 7 bases from V and 5 bases from J, with 8 bases between. The CDR3 DNA sequence: TGCAGTGTCGGGGGGTATGGCTACACCTTC. It specifies CSVGGYGYTF.

This clonotype showed up just a few times. The rearrangement joins TRBV25-1 to TRBJ2-5, with TRBD1 as a possible D gene (5 bases). The CDR3 has 14 residues. The germline V and J ends were trimmed by 6 bases and 5 bases, with 16 bases remaining between them. Germline V gene data show CDR1 as MGHDK and CDR2 as SYGVNS. In nucleotides, the CDR3 is TGTGCCAGCAGACTACCAGGGTTCTCGGAGACCCAGTACTTC. Translation gives CASRLPGFSETQYF.

The genes are TRBV4-3 and TRBJ2-7, with 8 bases matching TRBD1. CDR1 and CDR2 (germline): LGHNA, YSLEER. The CDR3 consists of 15 residues. J lost 7 bases, V lost 4 bases, and 12 bases had no gene match. The CDR3 is CASSPQTGAPEEQYF. CDR3 in DNA: TGCGCCAGCAGCCCACAGACAGGGGCCCCTGAAGAGCAGTACTTC.

This clonotype was observed a few times. The chain has TRBV20-1 and TRBJ1-5; 7 positions agree with TRBD1. The CDR3 covers 13 residues. V shed 5 bases, J shed 7 bases, and the junction held 8 bases outside the gene matches. CDR1 and CDR2 (germline): DFQATT, SNEGSKA (reference sequence). The chain's CDR3 is CSAADRERQPQHF. The DNA for the CDR3 is TGCAGTGCTGCCGACAGGGAGCGGCAGCCCCAGCATTTT.

This clonotype was detected many times. The V gene is TRBV9, the J gene TRBJ2-1; D may be TRBD1 or TRBD2 (6 bases each). The CDR3 sequence is 13 residues long. Germline CDR1 and CDR2: SGDLS and YYNGEE. V shed 3 bases and J shed 9 bases, with 13 bases lying between them. In nucleotides, the CDR3 is TGTGCCAGCAGCGGGGGGGCCGGGGGTGAGCAGTTCTTC. It specifies CASSGGAGGEQFF.

This clonotype was detected a few times. The chain combines TRBV5-4 with TRBJ1-6; 9 bases align to TRBD1. V lost 5 bases, J lost 4 bases, and 4 bases stayed unmatched. The CDR3 runs to 15 residues. Germline CDR1 SGHNT, CDR2 YYREEE (reference sequence). CDR3 amino acids: CASSPGTGYNSPLHF. The CDR3 DNA follows: TGTGCCAGCAGTCCCGGGACAGGGTATAATTCACCCCTCCACTTT.

This clonotype was detected ten times or more. The CDR3 DNA follows: TGCAGCGTTGAACAGACTAGCCTACAGTGGGAGACCCAGTACTTC. Protein sequence: CSVEQTSLQWETQYF. The rearrangement joins TRBV29-1 to TRBJ2-5, with TRBD2 identical over 7 bases. J gave up 5 bases and V 2 bases, and 11 bases lay outside the gene matches. CDR1 SQVTM and CDR2 ANQGSEA come from the germline V gene. The CDR3 length is 15 residues.

The chain is built from TRBV7-2 and TRBJ1-2, with a tentative D call TRBD1 (6 bases). This CDR3 comprises 15 residues. V dropped 1 base and J dropped 1 base, with 10 bases sitting between them. Germline V CDR1 and CDR2: SGHTA, FQGNSA. CDR3 DNA sequence: TGTGCCAGCAGCTTAGATGGGGGCCTTAACTATGGCTACACCTTC. Its translation: CASSLDGGLNYGYTF.

This clonotype was found a few times. This sequence joins TRBV4-1 and TRBJ2-1; the match to TRBD2 covers 9 bases. The junction had 16 bases not matched to a gene; V was cut back by 4 bases and J by 12 bases. CDR3 length: 16 amino acids. Per the germline V gene, CDR1 is MGHRA and CDR2 is YSYEKL. The DNA of the CDR3 is TGCGCCAGCAGCCGATTAGCGGGGGCCCTGGTAGGCTCGCAGTTCTTC. Its translation: CASSRLAGALVGSQFF.